The 30 T cell receptor beta chains presented below share a single source sample, sequenced in a study of metastatic and nonmetastatic thyroid tumors. TCRdb used MiXCR to call clones anew from the PCR reads. Of roughly 12,000 clones in the sample, roughly 33% were seen once. None of the patients had undergone any treatment ahead of thyroid surgery. Sequences were obtained from tumor tissue. The receptors here all came from a female donor with papillary thyroid cancer or a benign thyroid nodule (not recorded which). Some clones in this sample may be carry-over from other donors' samples.

This clone showed up many times. A read error may be the cause here, since a much bigger clone is one base away. The rearrangement joins TRBV19 to TRBJ1-5, with TRBD1 matching over 9 bases. CDR3 size: 15 residues. Germline loops: CDR1 LNHDA, CDR2 SQIVND (reference sequence). This CDR3 is CASSLTGGMVQPRHF. CDR3 bases: TGTGCCAGTAGCCTGACAGGGGGAATGGTTCAGCCCCGGCATTTT. Filled out from reference TRBV19 and TRBJ1-5, the complete variable domain reads DGGITQSPKYLFRKEGQNVTLSCEQNLNHDAMYWYRQDPGQGLRLIYYSQIVNDFQKGDIAEGYSVSREKKESFPLTVTSAQKNPTAFYLCASSLTGGMVQPRHFGDGTRLSIL.

About this clone: Germline and junction disagree at one end, which may indicate a read error. The chain has TRBV28 and TRBJ2-7, with D maybe TRBD2 (5 bases). The CDR3 has 14 residues. CDR1 and CDR2 (germline): MDHEN, SYDVKM. CDR3 nucleotides: TGTGCCAACAGTTTGGAGGTACAGAACTACGAGCAGTACTTC. It yields the protein CANSLEVQNYEQYF.

The table lists this clone with many counts. This rearrangement joins TRBV18 to TRBJ2-2; 7 bases fit TRBD1. This CDR3 region has 16 residues. CDR1 is KGHSH, CDR2 LQKENI, per germline. The V and J ends lost 4 bases and 1 base, in that order; junction bases with no gene match: 6. CDR3 loop: CASSLMTGKNTGELFF. The DNA of the CDR3 is TGTGCCAGCTCACTAATGACAGGGAAGAACACCGGGGAGCTGTTTTTT.

For this clone: With a much larger clone just one base away, this may be a read error. Here the CDR3 DNA reads TGTTCCGGCAGCTTAGTAGGCGATGGCTACACCTTC. It specifies CSGSLVGDGYTF. This chain uses TRBV7-8 with TRBJ1-2; no firm D call. Looked up from germline, CDR1 is SGHVS and CDR2 is FQNEAQ. CDR3 length: 12 amino acids.

This clone was counted ten times or more. The rearrangement uses TRBV9 and TRBJ2-1; 8 nucleotides agree with TRBD1. Germline V gives CDR1 SGDLS, CDR2 YYNGEE. This CDR3 is built from 15 residues. Trimming removed 4 bases from V and 6 bases from J; junction bases left unmatched: 9. DNA of the CDR3: TGTGCCAGCAGCTATTTTGCCGGGACAGGCAATGAGCAGTTCTTC. Protein: CASSYFAGTGNEQFF. Using reference TRBV9 and TRBJ2-1 for the parts outside the CDR3, the full variable domain is DSGVTQTPKHLITATGQRVTLRCSPRSGDLSVYWYQQSLDQGLQFLIQYYNGEERAKGNILERFSAQQFPDLHSELNLSSLELGDSALYFCASSYFAGTGNEQFFGPGTRLTVL.

This clone rates as medium-sized. The chain couples TRBV5-1 to TRBJ1-1, with TRBD1 as a possible D gene (5 bases). CDR1 and CDR2 from the germline V gene are SGHRS and YFSETQ. The CDR3 runs to 15 residues. Deletions cut 1 base from V and 1 base from J, with 11 bases between. The DNA for the CDR3 is TGCGCCAGCAGCTTGAGATCAACAGGGAACACTGAAGCTTTCTTT. This translates into CASSLRSTGNTEAFF. The full variable domain, its missing parts supplied by reference TRBV5-1 and TRBJ1-1, is KAGVTQTPRYLIKTRGQQVTLSCSPISGHRSVSWYQQTPGQGLQFLFEYFSETQRNKGNFPGRFSGRQFSNSRSEMNVSTLELGDSALYLCASSLRSTGNTEAFFGQGTRLTVV.

This clone was found many times. This chain connects TRBV5-1 to TRBJ2-3, with 13 bases matching TRBD2. This CDR3 region has 18 residues. Germline trimming cut 3 bases from V and 5 bases from J; bases unmatched to any gene: 12. Germline CDR1 SGHRS, CDR2 YFSETQ. CDR3 loop: CASSYHPLAGGRGDTQYF. In nucleotides, the CDR3 is TGCGCCAGCAGCTACCACCCACTAGCGGGAGGGCGGGGAGATACGCAGTATTTT. Based on the CDR3 plus reference TRBV5-1 and TRBJ2-3, the full variable domain is KAGVTQTPRYLIKTRGQQVTLSCSPISGHRSVSWYQQTPGQGLQFLFEYFSETQRNKGNFPGRFSGRQFSNSRSEMNVSTLELGDSALYLCASSYHPLAGGRGDTQYFGPGTRLTVL.

This clone was recorded many times. Here the CDR3 reads CASSAGTATNEKLFF. Here the CDR3 DNA reads TGTGCCAGTAGTGCGGGGACAGCAACTAATGAAAAACTGTTTTTT. The genes are TRBV19 and TRBJ1-4, with 7 bases that match TRBD1. V lost 5 bases to trimming and J lost 0 bases; unmatched junction nucleotides: 3. The CDR3 totals 15 residues. Germline CDR1 and CDR2: LNHDA and SQIVND (reference sequence).

The V gene is TRBV6-1, the J gene TRBJ2-2, with D perhaps TRBD1 (8 bases). The germline gives CDR1 MNHNS, CDR2 SASEGT. The ends were cut back, 6 bases at V and 7 bases at J, with 18 bases in the middle. This CDR3 contains 15 residues. CDR3 DNA sequence: TGTGCCAGCAGCCTTGGACAGGGAGGGATCGGGGAGCTGTTTTTT. Its translation: CASSLGQGGIGELFF.

This clone has only a few counts. This chain connects TRBV6-5 to TRBJ2-7; D might be TRBD1 (5 bases). V was shortened by 5 bases and J by 5 bases, with 10 bases between the two germline ends. Germline V gives CDR1 MNHEY, CDR2 SVGAGI. The CDR3 has 12 residues. CDR3 protein: CASSNFRDEQYF. The CDR3 DNA sequence: TGTGCCAGCAGTAACTTCAGGGACGAGCAGTACTTC.

The rearrangement joins TRBV15 to TRBJ1-6; no firm D call. Germline V gives CDR1 LNHNV, CDR2 YYDKDF (reference sequence). CDR3 size: 14 residues. Trimming removed 5 bases from V and 10 bases from J, with 15 bases in between. CDR3 loop: CATSLTVEGSPLHF. The CDR3 DNA sequence: TGTGCCACCAGCCTTACAGTGGAAGGGTCACCCCTCCACTTT.

In this sample, this clone is medium-sized. The chain links TRBV6-1 to TRBJ1-2; the D gene is possibly TRBD1 (5 bases). CDR3 length: 14 residues. Germline lookup yields CDR1 MNHNS and CDR2 SASEGT. V was cut by 2 bases and J by 4 bases, with 11 bases left in between. Here the CDR3 reads CASSERGASYGYTF. The CDR3 DNA follows: TGTGCCAGCAGTGAACGGGGCGCATCCTATGGCTACACCTTC.

The chain joins TRBV20-1 to TRBJ2-4; D is possibly TRBD1 (5 bases). The ends were cut back, 6 bases at V and 4 bases at J, with 7 bases in the middle. Per the germline V gene, CDR1 is DFQATT and CDR2 is SNEGSKA (reference sequence). CDR3 length: 11 residues. CDR3 residues: CSAGPKNIQYF. The CDR3 nucleotides are TGCAGTGCGGGGCCAAAAAACATTCAGTACTTC.

The V gene is TRBV2, the J gene TRBJ1-5, with 7 nucleotides matching TRBD1. The CDR3 totals 17 residues. The germline V gene encodes CDR1 SNHLY and CDR2 FYNNEI. Trimming cost V 6 bases and J 0 bases; bases outside gene matches: 11. As DNA, the CDR3 is TGTGCCAGCAGCGAAACAGGGGCCTATAATAGCAATCAGCCCCAGCATTTT. Amino acid sequence: CASSETGAYNSNQPQHF.

This chain uses TRBV20-1 with TRBJ2-7; TRBD1 matches 7 bases. Germline CDR1 is DFQATT and CDR2 is SNEGSKA (reference sequence). V lost 0 bases to trimming and J lost 1 base; unmatched junction nucleotides: 9. CDR3 length: 16 amino acids. CDR3 bases: TGCAGTGCTAGAGACGTATTAACAGGGGCGTCCTACGAGCAGTACTTC. Translation gives CSARDVLTGASYEQYF.

There are many counts of this clone. This specimen includes other DNA sequences encoding the same CDR3. The chain links TRBV2 to TRBJ2-4; D gene ambiguous. The CDR3 has 14 residues. The germline CDR1 and CDR2 sequences are SNHLY and FYNNEI. The V gene lost 2 bases and the J gene lost 0 bases, with 5 bases spanning the gap. In DNA form, the CDR3 reads TGTGCCAGCAGTGAAAGCGAAGCCAAAAACATTCAGTACTTC. It translates to CASSESEAKNIQYF.

The chain recombines TRBV15 with TRBJ2-6; D might be TRBD1 (5 bases). V was clipped by 0 bases and J by 4 bases, with 16 bases between them. The V gene's germline CDR1 is LNHNV and CDR2 YYDKDF (reference sequence). The CDR3 consists of 18 residues. The CDR3 loop is CATSRDGFTGSGANVLTF. CDR3 DNA: TGTGCCACCAGCAGAGATGGTTTCACAGGTTCAGGGGCCAACGTCCTGACTTTC.

The chain uses TRBV30 and TRBJ1-2; D not resolved. The CDR3 is made up of 15 amino acids. Germline assignment: CDR1 GTSNPN and CDR2 SVGIG (reference sequence). The V gene lost 0 bases and the J gene lost 5 bases, with 16 bases spanning the gap. DNA for the CDR3: TGTGCCTGGAGTGTACAATGGACGGTAGTTTATGGCTACACCTTC. This translates into CAWSVQWTVVYGYTF.

The rearrangement links TRBV5-1 to TRBJ1-2; 10 bases fit TRBD1. V shed 3 bases, J shed 7 bases, and the junction held 3 bases outside the gene matches. Germline assignment: CDR1 SGHRS and CDR2 YFSETQ. This CDR3 is 13 amino acids long. The CDR3 reads CASSSGQGLGYTF. The CDR3 nucleotides read TGCGCCAGCAGCTCGGGACAGGGGCTTGGCTACACCTTC.

The V call is TRBV5-5, the J call TRBJ1-4, with TRBD1 as a possible D gene (6 bases). CDR1 is SGHKS, CDR2 YYEKEE, per germline (reference sequence). The CDR3 consists of 15 residues. V lost 3 bases, J lost 7 bases, and 16 bases lay in between. In DNA form, the CDR3 reads TGTGCCAGCAGCTCAGGGGAGGGAAATTTTGAAAAACTGTTTTTT. Its translation: CASSSGEGNFEKLFF.

This clone is classed as large. The chain is built from TRBV2 and TRBJ2-7; D gene unclear. In germline, CDR1 is SNHLY, CDR2 FYNNEI. The CDR3 is 15 amino acids. V was clipped by 5 bases and J by 5 bases, with 19 bases between them. CDR3 nucleotides: TGTGCCAGCAGTCCCCCCCAGAAGGCCCCTAACGAGCAGTACTTC. This translates into CASSPPQKAPNEQYF.

This clone was found once. The rearrangement links TRBV5-4 to TRBJ2-7, with D possibly matching TRBD2 (5 bases). From germline, CDR1 is SGHNT and CDR2 YYREEE (reference sequence). Trimming cost V 3 bases and J 3 bases, with 19 bases left between them. The CDR3 spans 16 residues. The CDR3 region has the DNA TGTGCCAGCAGCTCCGTAATGACGGGGAGTGGCTACGAGCAGTACTTC. Amino acids: CASSSVMTGSGYEQYF.

This clone showed up just a few times. V usage is TRBV15 and J usage is TRBJ2-7; D is possibly TRBD2 (5 bases). Trimming took 4 bases from V and 1 from J, leaving 11 bases between them. The CDR3 totals 14 residues. The germline V gene has CDR1 LNHNV and CDR2 YYDKDF (reference sequence). Written as DNA, the CDR3 is TGTGCCACCAGCACCGACGGGGTTTCCTACGAGCAGTACTTC. Translation: CATSTDGVSYEQYF. Filled out from reference TRBV15 and TRBJ2-7, the complete variable domain reads DAMVIQNPRYQVTQFGKPVTLSCSQTLNHNVMYWYQQKSSQAPKLLFHYYDKDFNNEADTPDNFQSRRPNTSFCFLDIRSPGLGDTAMYLCATSTDGVSYEQYFGPGTRLTVT.

The chain combines TRBV4-3 with TRBJ2-1; D is possibly TRBD2 (5 bases). Trimming shortened V by 1 base and J by 9 bases, and 10 bases separated the two germline ends. This CDR3 spans 13 amino acids. Germline-derived CDR1 and CDR2 are LGHNA and YSLEER. The CDR3 sequence is CASSQVGEAEQFF. In DNA form, the CDR3 reads TGCGCCAGCAGCCAAGTGGGAGAGGCTGAGCAGTTCTTC.

V usage is TRBV15 and J usage is TRBJ2-2; 10 bases fit TRBD2. The CDR3 runs to 21 residues. Unmatched junction bases numbered 14, after V lost 0 bases and J lost 1 base. Germline CDR1 reads LNHNV; CDR2 reads YYDKDF (reference sequence). CDR3 amino acids: CATSRERAAGGYPKNTGELFF. CDR3 DNA sequence: TGTGCCACCAGCAGAGAGCGGGCAGCGGGAGGGTACCCCAAGAACACCGGGGAGCTGTTTTTT.

This clone was counted ten times or more. CDR3 region: CSARRAGAPTTEAFF. As DNA, the CDR3 is TGCAGTGCTAGAAGGGCAGGGGCCCCGACCACTGAAGCTTTCTTT. The chain joins TRBV20-1 to TRBJ1-1, with D possibly TRBD1 on 6 matching bases. Looked up from germline, CDR1 is DFQATT and CDR2 is SNEGSKA (reference sequence). V shed 2 bases and J shed 4 bases, with 17 bases lying between them. CDR3 length equals 15 residues.

Sample share makes this clone medium-sized. The genes are TRBV10-3 and TRBJ2-7; 10 bases match TRBD2. Germline V lookup: CDR1 ENHRY, CDR2 SYGVKD. The V and J ends lost 0 bases and 4 bases, in that order; junction bases with no gene match: 6. The CDR3 totals 16 residues. The CDR3: CAISESPGLARYEQYF. CDR3 sequence (DNA): TGTGCCATCAGTGAGTCGCCGGGACTAGCGAGATACGAGCAGTACTTC.

The rearrangement joins TRBV6-1 to TRBJ2-7; D might be TRBD2 (5 bases). Deletions cut 0 bases from V and 4 bases from J, with 16 bases between. The CDR3 contains 16 residues. The germline CDR1 and CDR2 sequences are MNHNS and SASEGT. CDR3 DNA: TGTGCCAGCAGTGAAGCGCTTCGGAGAGGACTTTACGAGCAGTACGTC. Amino acid sequence: CASSEALRRGLYEQYV.

In its sample, this clone is medium-sized (0.01 to 0.1%). The chain combines TRBV10-3 with TRBJ2-1, with 10 bases fitting TRBD2. The V and J ends lost 7 bases and 6 bases, in that order; junction bases with no gene match: 12. CDR1 is ENHRY and CDR2 is SYGVKD in the germline V gene. CDR3 length: 16 residues. CDR3 residues: CAINSRGAGGSNEQFF. The CDR3 DNA reads TGTGCCATCAACTCCAGAGGAGCGGGAGGGTCCAATGAGCAGTTCTTC.

The chain has TRBV30 and TRBJ1-2; D remains ambiguous. The V and J ends lost 5 bases and 2 bases respectively, with 9 bases between them. CDR1 and CDR2 from the germline V gene are GTSNPN and SVGIG (reference sequence). The CDR3 is made up of 12 amino acids. The CDR3 loop is CAWEGGNYGYTF. In DNA, the CDR3 is TGTGCCTGGGAGGGCGGGAACTATGGCTACACCTTC. The full variable domain, with the rest looked up from reference TRBV30 and TRBJ1-2, is SQTIHQWPATLVQPVGSPLSLECTVEGTSNPNLYWYRQAAGRGLQLLFYSVGIGQISSEVPQNLSASRPQDRQFILSSKKLLLSDSGFYLCAWEGGNYGYTFGSGTRLTVV.